The clone carrying this TCR beta chain was detected once. Its antigen is unidentified. Between the trimmed V and J ends, which lost 5 bases and 6 bases, there was a span of 11 bases. The CDR3 sequence is 13 residues long. Germline V gene data show CDR1 as SEHNR and CDR2 as FQNEAQ (reference sequence). The sample originates from a study of CD8+CD57+ T cells in acquired aplastic anemia. Overall study: Quantities of DNA derived from sorted CD4+ and CD8+ cells averaged roughly 3 ug. Among healthy donors, CD4+ cells averaged roughly 9.8 million reads. Study findings and constraints: Controls did not differ significantly from patients in CD8+ Simpson's diversity. Patients and controls had in common 25 to 30 CD8+ CDR3 sequences.

Genomic DNA acted as the template from which TCR beta VDJ combination and CDR3 sequence profiling were carried out. Each CDR3 protein is one row after TCRdb ran MiXCR on the reads. The sample contains 150,000 to 200,000 distinct CDR3 sequences, under 75% of which appear only once. The chain has TRBV7-9 and TRBJ1-5, with D tentatively TRBD1 (5 bases). The sequence was collected from a human donor in good health. The sequenced sample was sorted CD4+, CD8+, or CD8+CD57+ T cells (not recorded which) from PBMCs. The chain's CDR3 is CASSLGEFQPQHF. The CDR3 bases are TGTGCCAGCAGCCTAGGGGAATTTCAGCCCCAGCATTTT.